These T cell receptor beta chains were read from a single sample in a study of T cells in Graves' hyperthyroidism and ophthalmopathy. TCRdb passed the multiplex PCR reads through MiXCR, listing each CDR3 protein once. The sample lists roughly 180,000 distinct CDR3 sequences; 9.4% were seen once. Sequencing was carried out using blood. These receptors all come from a woman under 30 with Graves' hyperthyroidism that later progressed to Graves' ophthalmopathy. The conserved cysteine and the conserved F or W are not part of the CDR3 here.

TRBV9	TRBJ1-4	ASSAGTVATNEKLF
TRBV20-1	TRBJ2-7	SARDSTYEQY
TRBV27	TRBJ2-7	ASSHGVSYEQY
TRBV10-3	TRBJ2-7	AISAVTYEQY
TRBV2	TRBJ2-7	ASRRQVSSYEQY
TRBV20-1	TRBJ2-5	SARVGGSVETQY
TRBV6-1	TRBJ1-5	ASRPYRDVNQPQH
TRBV11-2	TRBJ2-7	ASSLDRPSGRVFYYEQY
TRBV2	TRBJ1-3	ASVKSSGNTIY
TRBV5-4	TRBJ2-2	ASSLGATVNTGELF
TRBV7-3	TRBJ2-7	ASSNGLGGEQY
TRBV6-2/TRBV6-3	TRBJ2-1	ASRYGGRRLAGSNRNEQF
TRBV4-1	TRBJ2-5	ASSLEGMAGGPETQY
TRBV7-6	TRBJ2-1	ASSLLLGGANEQF
TRBV13	TRBJ1-1	ASSLGRTYSGEAF
TRBV4-1	TRBJ2-5	ASSQVGLAGETQY
TRBV15	TRBJ2-7	ATSRNRDSFYEQY
TRBV12-3/TRBV12-4	TRBJ2-2	ASSRPPGLTNTGELF
TRBV6-1	TRBJ2-6	ASSERSGANVLT
TRBV5-5	TRBJ1-1	ASSLLGQGSGAF
TRBV27	TRBJ1-1	ASSSDRGHTEAF
TRBV18	TRBJ2-1	ASSPIDRIDEQF
TRBV6-1	TRBJ2-3	ASTNPPRLYTDTQY
TRBV28	TRBJ1-1	ASSPKNTEAF
TRBV6-1	TRBJ2-6	ASRLHRDSYSGANVLT
TRBV7-2	TRBJ2-7	ASSLETGRVGEQY
TRBV30	TRBJ1-2	AWSPRQEGAGYT
TRBV24-1	TRBJ2-1	ATSDQRDGSSYNEQF
TRBV20-1	TRBJ1-6	SAFSFRFDYNSPLH
TRBV11-2	TRBJ2-7	ASSLVAFQRQQY
TRBV5-4	TRBJ2-3	ASRTGQGPDTQY
TRBV15	TRBJ2-7	ATERTGLGLYEQY
TRBV6-6	TRBJ2-1	ASSYRRGYNEQF
TRBV6-1	TRBJ2-2	ASSYKYTGELF
TRBV4-1	TRBJ1-2	ASSQEWGNGYT
TRBV20-1	TRBJ2-5	SARGLAGETQY
TRBV12-3/TRBV12-4	TRBJ2-1	ASSPIVYNEQF
TRBV27	TRBJ2-7	ASKGGAYEQY
TRBV28	TRBJ2-1	ASSLPGNNEQF
TRBV25-1	TRBJ2-7	ASSAGGADEQY
TRBV6-1	TRBJ2-5	ASSMTSGGPRTQY
TRBV2	TRBJ1-3	ASSVDGGLSGNTIY
TRBV9	TRBJ1-1	ASSVEALNTEAF
TRBV5-1	TRBJ2-7	ASSISGGPSYEQY